A single TCR beta chain is shown here with its context. Its antigen is not known. These data are taken from a study of blood T cells in healthy people across ages. The CDR3 runs to 14 residues. CDR1 and CDR2 from the germline V gene are SGHTA and FQGNSA. V dropped 1 base and J dropped 3 bases, with 9 bases sitting between them. Combining a sample-barcoded 5' primer with a J-beta primer mix, a second PCR ran for roughly 7 to 12 cycles. TCRdb passed the 5' RACE reads through MiXCR, listing each CDR3 protein once. The sample records about 940,000 distinct CDR3 sequences, roughly 48% being singletons. Study-wide points: Correlation between TCR beta diversity and naive T cell percentage was strong. The study found more naive CD4+ cells and higher diversity in long-lived than aged donors.

Every donor provided around 9.3 milliliters of peripheral blood. This chain joins TRBV7-2 and TRBJ1-2; TRBD1 is a possible D gene (5 bases). Sequencing was done on a sample of blood. This receptor was taken from a man aged 25 to 40 in good health. DNA of the CDR3: TGTGCCAGCAGCTTAGGCGCGGGGGACTATGGCTACACCTTC. This codes for CASSLGAGDYGYTF.